This T cell receptor (beta chain) was found in a study of response to subunit inactivated influenza vaccine. Study results and caveats: Few additional T cells are recruited per seasonal influenza vaccination, authors suggested.

In TCRdb, the RT-PCR reads were re-called with MiXCR into one record per CDR3 protein. This sample has 500,000 or so distinct CDR3 sequences, with 15% to 20% found just once. V was shortened by 4 bases and J by 7 bases, with 14 bases between the two germline ends. The CDR3 length is 14 residues. With respect to this clonotype: Its cognate antigen is unknown.

Sample: CD4+ T cells sorted from PBMCs, taken roughly 24 months after vaccination. The receptor comes from a man in his fifties or sixties who received an inactivated influenza vaccine. This chain uses TRBV12-3 or TRBV12-4 with TRBJ1-5, with D perhaps matching TRBD1 (6 bases). CDR3: CASSYQGLGQPQHF. The CDR3 coding sequence is TGTGCCAGCAGTTATCAGGGGCTTGGCCAGCCCCAGCATTTT.